A selection of T cell receptor beta chains follows, all from one sample in a study of shared clonotypes between healthy human individuals. Here immunoSEQ multiplex PCR was the method, and the copy in TCRdb shows in-frame clones only, minus some. The data contain some 2,100,000 clones, almost 96% of them singletons. Sequenced: naive CD4+ T cells sorted from blood. The receptors were gathered from a man in his late teens or twenties in good health. Each CDR3 is given with its conserved first and last residue. D genes are given only for firm matches. For some rows the clone size is stated as once, few or many, or as a class when expanded; others skip it.

>TRBV6-6|.|once|TRBJ1-6
CASSYLRDSPLHF
TGTGCCAGCAGTTACTTACGGGATTCACCCCTCCACTTT
>TRBV4-2|TRBD2|.|TRBJ2-3
CASSRAGGATDTQYF
TGTGCCAGCAGCCGAGCGGGGGGGGCCACAGATACGCAGTATTTT
>TRBV9|TRBD1|.|TRBJ2-2
CASSPQGANTGELFF
TGTGCCAGCAGCCCCCAGGGGGCGAACACCGGGGAGCTGTTTTTT
>TRBV9|.|.|TRBJ1-6
CASSERPNSPLHF
TGTGCCAGCAGCGAACGTCCCAATTCACCCCTCCACTTT
>TRBV7-9|.|.|TRBJ1-3
CASSSYVGSGNTIYF
TGTGCCAGCAGTTCCTACGTCGGCTCTGGAAACACCATATATTTT
>TRBV7-2|TRBD2|.|TRBJ2-3
CASSFRSGGGPDTQYF
TGTGCCAGCAGCTTCCGTAGCGGGGGGGGCCCAGATACGCAGTATTTT
>TRBV5-1|.|.|TRBJ2-3
CASSLGAQGDTQYF
TGCGCCAGCAGCCTCGGTGCACAGGGAGATACGCAGTATTTT
>TRBV7-2|.|.|TRBJ2-1
CASSQGGMDNEQFF
TGTGCCAGCAGCCAAGGGGGAATGGACAATGAGCAGTTCTTC
>TRBV6-5|.|.|TRBJ1-6
CASSYTTTSKNSPLHF
TGTGCCAGCAGTTACACCACGACCAGTAAGAATTCACCCCTCCACTTT
>TRBV11-2|TRBD1|.|TRBJ1-4
CASSALTGRQEKLFF
TGTGCCAGCAGCGCCTTGACAGGGCGACAGGAAAAACTGTTTTTT
>TRBV29-1|.|.|TRBJ2-7
CSVEQSSREQYF
TGCAGCGTTGAACAATCCTCTCGTGAGCAGTACTTC
>TRBV7-8|.|.|TRBJ1-5
CASSLVQFNQPQHF
TGTGCCAGCAGCTTAGTACAGTTTAATCAGCCCCAGCATTTT
>TRBV19|.|.|TRBJ2-3
CASSTNQGWGTDTQYF
TGTGCCAGTAGTACAAACCAGGGTTGGGGCACAGATACGCAGTATTTT
>TRBV29-1|.|.|TRBJ1-1
CSVIRGGTEAFF
TGCAGCGTTATCCGGGGTGGGACTGAAGCTTTCTTT
>TRBV18|.|.|TRBJ1-3
CASSPPARDSGNTIYF
TGTGCCAGCTCACCACCGGCCAGGGACTCTGGAAACACCATATATTTT
>TRBV10-3|.|.|TRBJ1-1
CAIQEGGRTEAFF
TGTGCCATTCAAGAAGGGGGGCGGACTGAAGCTTTCTTT
>TRBV5-1|.|.|TRBJ2-1
CASSLESLAASYNEQFF
TGCGCCAGCAGCTTGGAATCGTTAGCGGCCTCCTACAATGAGCAGTTCTTC
>TRBV18|.|.|TRBJ2-5
CASSPRPQYMETQYF
TGTGCCAGCTCACCACGCCCCCAATATATGGAGACCCAGTACTTC
>TRBV7-9|.|.|TRBJ1-4
CASSFQGPYEKLFF
TGTGCCAGCAGCTTTCAGGGCCCTTACGAAAAACTGTTTTTT
>TRBV6-1|.|.|TRBJ2-7
CASSDGERGSYEQYF
TGTGCCAGCAGTGATGGTGAGCGCGGCTCCTACGAGCAGTACTTC
>TRBV10-3|TRBD1|.|TRBJ2-3
CAISEPGQGTDTQYF
TGTGCCATCAGTGAGCCCGGACAGGGCACAGATACGCAGTATTTT
>TRBV7-2|.|.|TRBJ1-1
CASSLDRRDNTEAFF
TGTGCCAGCAGCTTGGATCGGAGGGATAACACTGAAGCTTTCTTT
>TRBV19|.|.|TRBJ1-1
CASSWGRIINTEAFF
TGTGCCAGTAGCTGGGGACGGATCATCAACACTGAAGCTTTCTTT
>TRBV11-2|.|once|TRBJ1-2
CASSLAVRGGYTF
TGTGCCAGCAGCTTAGCAGTCAGGGGAGGCTACACCTTC
>TRBV5-1|TRBD2|.|TRBJ2-2
CASREGGADTGELFF
TGCGCCAGTCGGGAGGGGGGCGCTGACACCGGGGAGCTGTTTTTT
>TRBV7-9|TRBD1|.|TRBJ2-2
CASSLLRDRGQDTGELFF
TGTGCCAGCAGCTTACTCCGGGACAGGGGGCAGGACACCGGGGAGCTGTTTTTT
>TRBV10-3|TRBD2|once|TRBJ2-7
CAIKSAAGGPSDEQYF
TGTGCCATCAAAAGCGCAGCGGGGGGTCCTAGTGACGAGCAGTACTTC
>TRBV10-3|TRBD1|.|TRBJ2-2
CASQGTGGAWVPGELFF
TGTGCCAGTCAAGGGACAGGGGGCGCGTGGGTCCCCGGGGAGCTGTTTTTT
>TRBV6-1|.|.|TRBJ1-6
CASRQNSPLHF
TGTGCCAGCAGACAGAATTCACCCCTCCACTTT
>TRBV27|.|.|TRBJ2-1
CASGFLLENNEQFF
TGTGCCAGCGGGTTCCTACTCGAGAACAATGAGCAGTTCTTC
>TRBV6-6|.|.|TRBJ2-6
CASRRVSGANVLTF
TGTGCCAGCAGGAGGGTCTCTGGGGCCAACGTCCTGACTTTC
>TRBV6-1|TRBD1|.|TRBJ2-2
CASNGQGVWTGELFF
TGTGCCAGCAATGGACAGGGGGTTTGGACCGGGGAGCTGTTTTTT
>TRBV27|.|.|TRBJ1-2
CASSLSPGVNYGYTF
TGTGCCAGCAGTTTATCACCTGGGGTTAACTATGGCTACACCTTC
>TRBV11-3|.|.|TRBJ2-5
CASSLGPNQETQYF
TGTGCCAGCAGCTTAGGTCCTAATCAAGAGACCCAGTACTTC
>TRBV10-3|TRBD2|.|TRBJ2-3
CAISAGLADTDTQYF
TGTGCCATCAGTGCGGGACTAGCGGACACAGATACGCAGTATTTT
>TRBV7-9|.|.|TRBJ1-1
CASSPRDMNTEAFF
TGTGCCAGCAGCCCCCGGGATATGAACACTGAAGCTTTCTTT
>TRBV19|TRBD1|.|TRBJ2-3
CASSTPPGQGVTDTQYF
TGTGCCAGTAGTACCCCCCCCGGACAGGGGGTCACAGATACGCAGTATTTT
>TRBV19|.|.|TRBJ2-7
CASATGVTYEQYF
TGTGCCAGCGCAACGGGGGTTACCTACGAGCAGTACTTC
>TRBV18|.|once|TRBJ2-7
CASSANYEQYF
TGTGCCAGCTCAGCCAACTACGAGCAGTACTTC
>TRBV5-1|.|.|TRBJ2-3
CASSLAGIVTDTQYF
TGCGCCAGCAGCTTGGCGGGGATTGTCACAGATACGCAGTATTTT
>TRBV7-2|TRBD1|.|TRBJ2-2
CASSLQGDPGELFF
TGTGCCAGCAGCCTACAGGGGGACCCCGGGGAGCTGTTTTTT
>TRBV5-1|.|.|TRBJ2-2
CASSYDSNTGELFF
TGCGCCAGCAGCTACGACAGTAACACCGGGGAGCTGTTTTTT
>TRBV5-4|.|few|TRBJ1-1
CASSLQENTEAFF
TGTGCCAGCAGCTTGCAGGAGAACACTGAAGCTTTCTTT
>TRBV27|.|.|TRBJ1-2
CASSFFTGNHYGYTF
TGTGCCAGCAGTTTCTTCACGGGAAATCACTATGGCTACACCTTC
>TRBV10-1|TRBD1|.|TRBJ2-2
CASSGTGGTGELFF
TGCGCCAGCAGCGGGACAGGCGGCACCGGGGAGCTGTTTTTT
>TRBV4-1|.|few|TRBJ2-6
CASSQFSGANVLTF
TGCGCCAGCAGCCAATTCTCTGGGGCCAACGTCCTGACTTTC
>TRBV6-6|.|.|TRBJ1-5
CASSYSGGYSNQPQHF
TGTGCCAGCAGTTACTCGGGCGGTTATAGCAATCAGCCCCAGCATTTT
>TRBV30|.|.|TRBJ1-6
CAWSDDSPLHF
TGTGCCTGGAGCGACGATTCACCCCTCCACTTT